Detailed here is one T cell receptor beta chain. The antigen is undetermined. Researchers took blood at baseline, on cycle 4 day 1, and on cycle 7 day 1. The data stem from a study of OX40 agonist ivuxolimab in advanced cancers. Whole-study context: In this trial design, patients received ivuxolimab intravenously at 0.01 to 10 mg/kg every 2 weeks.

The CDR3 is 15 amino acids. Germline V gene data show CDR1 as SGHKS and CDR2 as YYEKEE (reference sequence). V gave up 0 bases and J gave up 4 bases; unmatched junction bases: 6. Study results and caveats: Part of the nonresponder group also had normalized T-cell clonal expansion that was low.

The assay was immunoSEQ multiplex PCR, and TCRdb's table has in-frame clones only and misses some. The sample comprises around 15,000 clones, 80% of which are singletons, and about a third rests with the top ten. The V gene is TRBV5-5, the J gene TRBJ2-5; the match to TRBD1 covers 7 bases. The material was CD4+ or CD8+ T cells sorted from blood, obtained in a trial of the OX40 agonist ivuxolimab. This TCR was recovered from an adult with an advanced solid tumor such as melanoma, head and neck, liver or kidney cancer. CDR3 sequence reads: CASSLGQGGGETQYF. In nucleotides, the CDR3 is TGTGCCAGCAGCTTGGGACAGGGTGGAGGAGAGACCCAGTACTTC.